This T cell receptor (beta chain) was observed in a study of blood T cell repertoires in COVID-19. The method was immunoSEQ multiplex PCR; TCRdb's version includes in-frame clones alone and lacks a portion of them. The sample lists around 140,000 clones, 87% occurring once. The CDR3 extends over 15 amino acids. Germline values: CDR1 SGHRS, CDR2 YFSETQ. Trimming took 0 bases from V and 0 from J, leaving 8 bases between them. This sequence was found in an elderly man with acute or convalescent COVID-19. This chain uses TRBV5-1 with TRBJ2-3; unclear D gene. Specimen: peripheral blood. The DNA of the CDR3 is TGCGCCAGCAGCTTGGCCCTGCGAAGCACAGATACGCAGTATTTT. Protein sequence: CASSLALRSTDTQYF.